These 30 T cell receptor beta chains share one sample of origin, sequenced in a study of T cells after yellow fever vaccination. TCRdb called the 5' RACE reads again in MiXCR, with one record for every CDR3 protein. The sample contains about 240,000 distinct CDR3 sequences, less than 8.5% of which appear only once. Sequenced here: CD4+ T cells sorted from PBMCs, sampled 15 days after the yellow fever booster vaccination. These receptors all stem from a man between 25 and 39 years old who received the YFV17D yellow fever vaccine.

This sequence joins TRBV3-1 and TRBJ2-1; D gene unclear. Trimming cost V 5 bases and J 9 bases, with 17 bases left between them. The germline V gene encodes CDR1 LGHDT and CDR2 YNNKEL (reference sequence). CDR3 length: 14 residues. The CDR3 nucleotides read TGTGCCAGCAGCGTCCCGGACCGAGGTTCTGAGCAGTTCTTC. Translation gives CASSVPDRGSEQFF.

This clonotype was found a few times. CDR3 protein: CASSRVGSSGHSPLHF. DNA for the CDR3: TGTGCCAGCAGCAGGGTAGGGAGTTCGGGGCATTCACCCCTCCACTTT. The chain uses TRBV21-1 and TRBJ1-6; TRBD1 is the table's D call, not checked against the DNA. TRBV21-1 represents a pseudogene. The CDR3 covers 16 residues.

This clonotype was detected ten times or more. The chain has TRBV7-2 and TRBJ1-3, with a tentative D call TRBD1 (6 bases). V lost 1 base to trimming and J lost 6 bases, with 13 bases between them. Germline assignment: CDR1 SGHTA and CDR2 FQGNSA. CDR3 length: 15 residues. The CDR3 loop is CASSLEVAGANTIYF. The CDR3 DNA reads TGTGCCAGCAGCTTAGAAGTGGCGGGGGCAAACACCATATATTTT.

In this sample, this clonotype turned up many times. The chain couples TRBV15 to TRBJ2-1; 7 positions agree with TRBD2. In germline, CDR1 is LNHNV, CDR2 YYDKDF (reference sequence). CDR3 length: 16 amino acids. With V trimmed by 0 bases and J by 4 bases, 6 bases remained unmatched. In DNA form, the CDR3 reads TGTGCCACCAGCAGAGATAAGGGCGGGAGTTACAATGAGCAGTTCTTC. Its translation: CATSRDKGGSYNEQFF.

The rearrangement links TRBV15 to TRBJ1-4; D unclear. Per the germline V gene, CDR1 is LNHNV and CDR2 is YYDKDF (reference sequence). Trimming cost V 1 base and J 8 bases, with 5 bases left between them. The CDR3 length is 12 residues. CDR3 region: CATSRGREKLFF. The CDR3 DNA reads as TGTGCCACCAGCAGAGGACGCGAAAAACTGTTTTTT.

This clonotype has more than one count but fewer than ten. The genes are TRBV25-1 and TRBJ2-7, with 8 nucleotides matching TRBD1. The CDR3 is 15 residues long. CDR1 is MGHDK, CDR2 SYGVNS, per germline. With 4 bases clipped from V and 2 bases from J, the junction kept 7 bases outside the gene matches. The CDR3 DNA reads as TGTGCCAGCAGTGCCACCAGGGGGCCCACCTACGAGCAGTACTTC. This sequence encodes CASSATRGPTYEQYF.

This chain joins TRBV12-3 or TRBV12-4 and TRBJ1-3; 9 positions match TRBD1. The CDR3 runs to 16 residues. V dropped 5 bases and J dropped 2; count of bases not matched to a gene: 7. CDR3 in DNA: TGTGCCAGCAGTCCTGGGACAGGGAAAGCTGGAAACACCATATATTTT. This sequence encodes CASSPGTGKAGNTIYF.

This clonotype was found many times. The J gene is TRBJ2-3, the V gene TRBV5-1; a weak D match, TRBD2 (5 bases). Germline values: CDR1 SGHRS, CDR2 YFSETQ. V was clipped by 0 bases and J by 0 bases, with 8 bases between them. The CDR3 runs 15 residues. For the CDR3, the DNA is TGCGCCAGCAGCTTGGACGGGAAAAGCACAGATACGCAGTATTTT. This gives the protein CASSLDGKSTDTQYF.

The chain combines TRBV5-1 with TRBJ2-1, with unresolved D. CDR1 is SGHRS, CDR2 YFSETQ, per germline. V lost 0 bases, J lost 3 bases, and 13 bases lay in between. The CDR3 is 16 amino acids. In nucleotides, the CDR3 is TGCGCCAGCAGCTTGGTCACGGGCAGCTACTACAATGAGCAGTTCTTC. Amino acids: CASSLVTGSYYNEQFF.

The chain has TRBV3-1 and TRBJ2-7; TRBD2 matches 9 bases. Germline V gene lookup returns CDR1 LGHDT and CDR2 YNNKEL (reference sequence). V shed 4 bases, J shed 6 bases, and the junction held 7 bases outside the gene matches. The CDR3 spans 14 residues. The CDR3 DNA reads as TGTGCCAGCAGCCCAGGACTAGCGCAGGTCGAGCAGTACTTC. Its protein is CASSPGLAQVEQYF.

This clonotype was counted many times. The chain employs TRBV12-3 or TRBV12-4 and TRBJ2-1; D call uncertain. The CDR3 sequence is 14 residues long. V lost 1 base and J lost 7, with 11 bases in between. CDR3 sequence: CASSLGDPRNEQFF. CDR3 DNA sequence: TGTGCCAGCAGTTTAGGAGACCCGAGGAATGAGCAGTTCTTC.

The sample holds many counts of this clonotype. V and J are TRBV27 and TRBJ1-6, with D hard to call. This CDR3 has 15 amino acids. Trimming took off 2 bases at V and 7 bases at J, with 12 bases between the two ends. Looked up from germline, CDR1 is MNHEY and CDR2 is SMNVEV (reference sequence). The CDR3 is CASSLISASNSPLHF. CDR3 bases: TGTGCCAGCAGTTTAATATCGGCCAGCAATTCACCCCTCCACTTT.

The chain employs TRBV5-4 and TRBJ1-6, with a possible D match to TRBD1 (6 bases). This CDR3 has 14 amino acids. Germline CDR1 SGHNT, CDR2 YYREEE (reference sequence). The V and J ends lost 3 bases and 6 bases respectively, with 10 bases between them. CDR3 bases: TGTGCCAGCAGCTCCGGGACAATTAATTCACCCCTCCACTTT. This codes for CASSSGTINSPLHF.

CDR3 sequence: CASSLGGGGKTDTQYF. CDR3 DNA: TGTGCCAGCAGTTTAGGGGGCGGAGGGAAAACAGATACGCAGTATTTT. The chain couples TRBV12-3 or TRBV12-4 to TRBJ2-3; D perhaps matches TRBD2 (6 bases). Trimming removed 1 base at V and 3 bases at J, with 14 bases between. The CDR3 spans 16 residues.

The V and J genes are TRBV6-2 or TRBV6-3 and TRBJ2-7, with 7 positions matching TRBD2. CDR1 and CDR2 from the germline V gene are MNHEY and SVGEGT. The CDR3 covers 15 residues. The V segment lost 7 bases and the J segment 2 bases; nucleotides outside the gene matches: 11. This CDR3 reads CASTPPGRPTYEQYF. DNA of the CDR3: TGTGCCAGCACCCCACCCGGGAGGCCCACCTACGAGCAGTACTTC.

This clonotype was seen more than once but under ten times. A read error may produce the germline difference seen at one junction end. This chain joins TRBV11-3 and TRBJ2-1; D is uncertain. The germline gives CDR1 SGHNT, CDR2 YENEEA. CDR3 size: 11 residues. The CDR3 DNA is TGTGCCAGCAGCTCCGACAATGAGCAGTTCTTC. Its protein is CASSSDNEQFF.

V usage is TRBV10-1 and J usage is TRBJ2-1; 7 bases fit TRBD2. From germline, CDR1 is WNHNN and CDR2 SYGVQD (reference sequence). The CDR3 spans 15 residues. Trimming took 5 bases from V and 4 from J; bases not matched to a gene: 8. CDR3 sequence: CASSSILAEYNEQFF. The CDR3 nucleotides are TGCGCCAGCAGTTCGATCCTAGCGGAGTACAATGAGCAGTTCTTC.

This clonotype showed up just a few times. V gene TRBV18 combines with J gene TRBJ1-3; D not resolved. The CDR3 totals 14 residues. The germline V gene encodes CDR1 KGHSH and CDR2 LQKENI. V was cut by 2 bases and J by 0 bases, with 5 bases left in between. CDR3 sequence reads: CASSPAHSGNTIYF. The CDR3 bases are TGTGCCAGCTCACCAGCGCACTCTGGAAACACCATATATTTT.

In this sample, this clonotype turned up many times. This sequence joins TRBV5-6 and TRBJ2-3; D remains unclear. V was clipped by 4 bases and J by 2 bases, with 14 bases between them. Germline CDR1 is SGHDT and CDR2 is YYEEEE. The length of the CDR3 is 15 residues. The CDR3 DNA is TGTGCCAGCAGCCGGCGGCGGACCTTCACAGATACGCAGTATTTT. The encoded protein is CASSRRRTFTDTQYF.

The chain links TRBV7-9 to TRBJ2-7; TRBD2 agrees at 7 bases. Germline V gives CDR1 SEHNR, CDR2 FQNEAQ (reference sequence). After removal of 1 base from V and 6 bases from J, the junction contained 9 bases not matched to a gene. The CDR3 consists of 15 residues. The CDR3: CASSLGGTILLEQYF. CDR3 sequence (DNA): TGTGCCAGCAGCTTAGGGGGGACTATTCTTCTCGAGCAGTACTTC. The full variable domain, with the rest looked up from reference TRBV7-9 and TRBJ2-7, is DTGVSQNPRHKITKRGQNVTFRCDPISEHNRLYWYRQTLGQGPEFLTYFQNEAQLEKSRLLSDRFSAERPKGSFSTLEIQRTEQGDSAMYLCASSLGGTILLEQYFGPGTRLTVT.

This clonotype was recorded many times. This chain uses TRBV15 with TRBJ2-7; TRBD1 aligns across 10 bases. Germline lookup yields CDR1 LNHNV and CDR2 YYDKDF (reference sequence). This CDR3 is 15 amino acids long. V was pared by 5 bases and J by 7 bases, with 11 bases of the junction left unmatched. The CDR3 reads CATSGHRDRGLEQYF. In DNA, the CDR3 is TGTGCCACCAGCGGACACCGGGACAGGGGATTGGAGCAGTACTTC.

There are a few counts of this clonotype. The chain employs TRBV29-1 and TRBJ1-2; D possibly corresponds to TRBD1 (6 bases). Germline V gene data show CDR1 as SQVTM and CDR2 as ANQGSEA. The ends were cut back, 7 bases at V and 4 bases at J, with 13 bases in the middle. The CDR3 extends over 12 amino acids. The DNA for the CDR3 is TGCAGCGGAGAACAGGGTGGCTATGGCTACACCTTC. It specifies CSGEQGGYGYTF.

This clonotype was recorded many times. The chain uses TRBV7-9 and TRBJ2-7; weak D call: TRBD1 (5 bases). CDR3 length: 13 residues. Trimming pared 3 bases from V and 4 bases from J, leaving 10 bases between. Germline V gene lookup returns CDR1 SEHNR and CDR2 FQNEAQ (reference sequence). The chain's CDR3 is CASSFISGYEQYF. The CDR3 nucleotides are TGTGCCAGCAGCTTCATCTCAGGGTACGAGCAGTACTTC. The whole variable domain, filled in from reference TRBV7-9 and TRBJ2-7, reads DTGVSQNPRHKITKRGQNVTFRCDPISEHNRLYWYRQTLGQGPEFLTYFQNEAQLEKSRLLSDRFSAERPKGSFSTLEIQRTEQGDSAMYLCASSFISGYEQYFGPGTRLTVT.

This clonotype was recorded a few times. In DNA, the CDR3 is TGTGCCAGCAGCCCTACCTTGTTGGCAGGAGGAGTAAACATTCAGTACTTC. This codes for CASSPTLLAGGVNIQYF. The chain links TRBV7-3 to TRBJ2-4; TRBD2 might be the D (5 bases). Germline-derived CDR1 and CDR2 are SGHTA and FQGTGA. Trimming shortened V by 5 bases and J by 6 bases, and 23 bases separated the two germline ends. The CDR3 spans 17 residues. Together with reference TRBV7-3 and TRBJ2-4, the CDR3 gives the full variable domain: GAGVSQTPSNKVTEKGKYVELRCDPISGHTALYWYRQSLGQGPEFLIYFQGTGAADDSGLPNDRFFAVRPEGSVSTLKIQRTERGDSAVYLCASSPTLLAGGVNIQYFGAGTRLSVL.

In its sample, this clonotype was seen a few times. The chain is built from TRBV10-2 and TRBJ2-4; unclear D gene. Germline loops: CDR1 WSHSY, CDR2 SAAADI. This CDR3 has 13 amino acids. V dropped 4 bases and J dropped 9 bases, with 13 bases sitting between them. In nucleotides, the CDR3 is TGCGCCAGCAGTGTCGAACCCCTAGGCATTCAGTACTTC. It codes for CASSVEPLGIQYF.

The V call is TRBV29-1, the J call TRBJ2-7; 9 positions agree with TRBD2. The CDR3 sequence is 13 residues long. Germline V gene lookup returns CDR1 SQVTM and CDR2 ANQGSEA. V shed 7 bases, J shed 7 bases, and the junction held 11 bases outside the gene matches. CDR3 sequence reads: CSATGLAAGEQYF. CDR3 bases: TGCAGCGCAACGGGACTAGCCGCTGGGGAGCAGTACTTC.

There are many counts of this clonotype. The chain couples TRBV7-9 to TRBJ2-1; D is unclear. This CDR3 has 13 residues. Germline assignment: CDR1 SEHNR and CDR2 FQNEAQ (reference sequence). V was cut by 1 base and J by 6 bases, with 7 bases left in between. CDR3 bases: TGTGCCAGCAGCTTAGTACCCGGCAATGAGCAGTTCTTC. The encoded protein is CASSLVPGNEQFF.

This clonotype was picked up a small number of times. This chain links TRBV20-1 with TRBJ1-5; D is undetermined. CDR3 length: 12 amino acids. The V gene's germline CDR1 is DFQATT and CDR2 SNEGSKA (reference sequence). V gave up 7 bases and J gave up 1 base, with 8 bases separating them. The CDR3 region has the DNA TGCAGTGTTCAGCGGAGCAATCAGCCCCAGCATTTT. It is translated as CSVQRSNQPQHF.

This chain connects TRBV5-6 to TRBJ2-3; D might be TRBD2 (5 bases). Trimming removed 7 bases from V and 5 bases from J, with 14 bases in between. CDR3 length: 13 residues. From germline, CDR1 is SGHDT and CDR2 YYEEEE. CDR3 protein: CASATGRGDTQYF. The CDR3 region has the DNA TGTGCCAGCGCAACCGGCCGGGGAGATACGCAGTATTTT. The whole variable domain, filled in from reference TRBV5-6 and TRBJ2-3, reads DAGVTQSPTHLIKTRGQQVTLRCSPKSGHDTVSWYQQALGQGPQFIFQYYEEEERQRGNFPDRFSGHQFPNYSSELNVNALLLGDSALYLCASATGRGDTQYFGPGTRLTVL.

A word on this clonotype: Just one base apart from a much larger clone, this may be a read error. The chain employs TRBV12-3 or TRBV12-4 and TRBJ2-5; 13 nucleotides line up with TRBD2. This CDR3 contains 16 residues. Here the CDR3 DNA reads TGTGCCTGCAGTCCTGGACTAGCGGGAGTAGTGGAGACCCAGTACTTC. Its protein is CACSPGLAGVVETQYF.